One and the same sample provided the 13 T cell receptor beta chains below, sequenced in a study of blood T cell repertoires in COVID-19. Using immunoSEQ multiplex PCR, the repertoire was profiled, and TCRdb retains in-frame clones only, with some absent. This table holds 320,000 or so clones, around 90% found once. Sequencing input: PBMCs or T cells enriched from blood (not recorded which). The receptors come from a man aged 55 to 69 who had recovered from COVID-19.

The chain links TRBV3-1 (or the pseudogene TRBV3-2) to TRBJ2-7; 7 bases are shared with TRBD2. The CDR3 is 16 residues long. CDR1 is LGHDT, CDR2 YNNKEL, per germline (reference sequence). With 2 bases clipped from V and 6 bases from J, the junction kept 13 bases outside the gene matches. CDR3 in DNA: TGTGCCAGCAGCCAACTCGGCGGGAGAGCCCTAGGCGAGCAGTACTTC. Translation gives CASSQLGGRALGEQYF.

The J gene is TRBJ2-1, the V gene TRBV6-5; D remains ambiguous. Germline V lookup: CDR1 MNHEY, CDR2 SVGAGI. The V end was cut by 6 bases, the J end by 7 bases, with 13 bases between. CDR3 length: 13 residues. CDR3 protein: CASRVPAGNEQFF. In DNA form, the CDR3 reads TGTGCCAGCAGAGTTCCGGCCGGGAATGAGCAGTTCTTC.

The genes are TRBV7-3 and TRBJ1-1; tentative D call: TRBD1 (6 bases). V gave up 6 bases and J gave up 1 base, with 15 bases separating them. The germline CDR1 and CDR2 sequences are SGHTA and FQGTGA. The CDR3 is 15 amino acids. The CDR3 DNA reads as TGTGCCAGCAGGCCAAACAGGGCTTCGAACACTGAAGCTTTCTTT. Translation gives CASRPNRASNTEAFF.

The CDR3 nucleotides are TGTGCCAGCAGTGTCCGTTGGGGGGATCAGCCCCAGCATTTT. This translates into CASSVRWGDQPQHF. V is TRBV27 and J is TRBJ1-5, with a weak D call TRBD1 (5 bases). Germline V lookup: CDR1 MNHEY, CDR2 SMNVEV (reference sequence). CDR3 length: 14 amino acids. Trimming took off 5 bases at V and 5 bases at J, with 13 bases between the two ends.

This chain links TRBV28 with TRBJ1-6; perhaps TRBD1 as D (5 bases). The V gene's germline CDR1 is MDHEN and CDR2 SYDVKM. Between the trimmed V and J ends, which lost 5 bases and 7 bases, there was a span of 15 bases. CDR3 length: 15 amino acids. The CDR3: CASSASQVVNSPLHF. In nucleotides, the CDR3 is TGTGCCAGCAGTGCCTCACAGGTGGTCAATTCACCCCTCCACTTT.

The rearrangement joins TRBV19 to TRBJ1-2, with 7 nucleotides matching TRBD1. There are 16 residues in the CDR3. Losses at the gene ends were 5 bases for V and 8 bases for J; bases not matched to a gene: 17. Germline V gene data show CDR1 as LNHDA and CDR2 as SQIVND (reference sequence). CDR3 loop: CASSLRDRSSSRGYTF. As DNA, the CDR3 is TGTGCCAGTAGTCTCCGGGACAGAAGTAGTAGTCGGGGCTACACCTTC.

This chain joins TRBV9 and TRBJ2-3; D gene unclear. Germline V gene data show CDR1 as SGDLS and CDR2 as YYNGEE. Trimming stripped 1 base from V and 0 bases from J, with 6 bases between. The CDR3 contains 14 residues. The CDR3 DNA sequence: TGTGCCAGCAGCGTATTTAGCAGCACAGATACGCAGTATTTT. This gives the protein CASSVFSSTDTQYF.

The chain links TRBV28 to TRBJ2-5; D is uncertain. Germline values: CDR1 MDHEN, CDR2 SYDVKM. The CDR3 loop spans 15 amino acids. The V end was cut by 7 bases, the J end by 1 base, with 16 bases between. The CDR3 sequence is CASNTVAIRQETQYF. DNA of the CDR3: TGTGCCAGCAACACCGTAGCAATTCGCCAAGAGACCCAGTACTTC.

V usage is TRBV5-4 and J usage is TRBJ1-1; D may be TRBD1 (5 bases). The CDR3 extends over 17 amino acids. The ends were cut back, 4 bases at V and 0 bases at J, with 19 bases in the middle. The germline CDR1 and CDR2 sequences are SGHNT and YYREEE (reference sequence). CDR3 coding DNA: TGTGCCAGCAGCCACCCGGGCAGGGTATTAATGAACACTGAAGCTTTCTTT. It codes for CASSHPGRVLMNTEAFF.

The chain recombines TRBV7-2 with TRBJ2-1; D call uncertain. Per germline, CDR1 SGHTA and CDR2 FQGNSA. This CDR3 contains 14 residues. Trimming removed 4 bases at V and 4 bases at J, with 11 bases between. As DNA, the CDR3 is TGTGCCAGCAGCTCGCGCGTCGTATACAATGAGCAGTTCTTC. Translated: CASSSRVVYNEQFF.

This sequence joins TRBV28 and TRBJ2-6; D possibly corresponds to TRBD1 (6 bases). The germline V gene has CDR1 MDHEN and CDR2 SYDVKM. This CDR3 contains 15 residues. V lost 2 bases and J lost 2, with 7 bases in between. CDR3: CASSLRGTGANVLTF. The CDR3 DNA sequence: TGTGCCAGCAGTTTAAGGGGGACTGGGGCCAACGTCCTGACTTTC.

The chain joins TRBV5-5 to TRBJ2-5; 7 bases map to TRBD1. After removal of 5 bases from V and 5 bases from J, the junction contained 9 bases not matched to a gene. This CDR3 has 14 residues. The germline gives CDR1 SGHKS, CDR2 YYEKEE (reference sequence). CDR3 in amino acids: CASRTETGYETQYF. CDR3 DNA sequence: TGTGCCAGCAGAACGGAGACAGGGTATGAGACCCAGTACTTC.

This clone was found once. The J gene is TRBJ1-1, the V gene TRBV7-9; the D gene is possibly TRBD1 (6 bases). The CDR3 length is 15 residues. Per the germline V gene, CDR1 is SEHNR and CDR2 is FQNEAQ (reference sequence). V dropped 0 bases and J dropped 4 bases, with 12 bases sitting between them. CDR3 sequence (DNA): TGTGCCAGCAGCTTAGCAACAGGGCCCCGCACTGAAGCTTTCTTT. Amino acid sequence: CASSLATGPRTEAFF. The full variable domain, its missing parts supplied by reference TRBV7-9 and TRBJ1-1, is DTGVSQNPRHKITKRGQNVTFRCDPISEHNRLYWYRQTLGQGPEFLTYFQNEAQLEKSRLLSDRFSAERPKGSFSTLEIQRTEQGDSAMYLCASSLATGPRTEAFFGQGTRLTVV.